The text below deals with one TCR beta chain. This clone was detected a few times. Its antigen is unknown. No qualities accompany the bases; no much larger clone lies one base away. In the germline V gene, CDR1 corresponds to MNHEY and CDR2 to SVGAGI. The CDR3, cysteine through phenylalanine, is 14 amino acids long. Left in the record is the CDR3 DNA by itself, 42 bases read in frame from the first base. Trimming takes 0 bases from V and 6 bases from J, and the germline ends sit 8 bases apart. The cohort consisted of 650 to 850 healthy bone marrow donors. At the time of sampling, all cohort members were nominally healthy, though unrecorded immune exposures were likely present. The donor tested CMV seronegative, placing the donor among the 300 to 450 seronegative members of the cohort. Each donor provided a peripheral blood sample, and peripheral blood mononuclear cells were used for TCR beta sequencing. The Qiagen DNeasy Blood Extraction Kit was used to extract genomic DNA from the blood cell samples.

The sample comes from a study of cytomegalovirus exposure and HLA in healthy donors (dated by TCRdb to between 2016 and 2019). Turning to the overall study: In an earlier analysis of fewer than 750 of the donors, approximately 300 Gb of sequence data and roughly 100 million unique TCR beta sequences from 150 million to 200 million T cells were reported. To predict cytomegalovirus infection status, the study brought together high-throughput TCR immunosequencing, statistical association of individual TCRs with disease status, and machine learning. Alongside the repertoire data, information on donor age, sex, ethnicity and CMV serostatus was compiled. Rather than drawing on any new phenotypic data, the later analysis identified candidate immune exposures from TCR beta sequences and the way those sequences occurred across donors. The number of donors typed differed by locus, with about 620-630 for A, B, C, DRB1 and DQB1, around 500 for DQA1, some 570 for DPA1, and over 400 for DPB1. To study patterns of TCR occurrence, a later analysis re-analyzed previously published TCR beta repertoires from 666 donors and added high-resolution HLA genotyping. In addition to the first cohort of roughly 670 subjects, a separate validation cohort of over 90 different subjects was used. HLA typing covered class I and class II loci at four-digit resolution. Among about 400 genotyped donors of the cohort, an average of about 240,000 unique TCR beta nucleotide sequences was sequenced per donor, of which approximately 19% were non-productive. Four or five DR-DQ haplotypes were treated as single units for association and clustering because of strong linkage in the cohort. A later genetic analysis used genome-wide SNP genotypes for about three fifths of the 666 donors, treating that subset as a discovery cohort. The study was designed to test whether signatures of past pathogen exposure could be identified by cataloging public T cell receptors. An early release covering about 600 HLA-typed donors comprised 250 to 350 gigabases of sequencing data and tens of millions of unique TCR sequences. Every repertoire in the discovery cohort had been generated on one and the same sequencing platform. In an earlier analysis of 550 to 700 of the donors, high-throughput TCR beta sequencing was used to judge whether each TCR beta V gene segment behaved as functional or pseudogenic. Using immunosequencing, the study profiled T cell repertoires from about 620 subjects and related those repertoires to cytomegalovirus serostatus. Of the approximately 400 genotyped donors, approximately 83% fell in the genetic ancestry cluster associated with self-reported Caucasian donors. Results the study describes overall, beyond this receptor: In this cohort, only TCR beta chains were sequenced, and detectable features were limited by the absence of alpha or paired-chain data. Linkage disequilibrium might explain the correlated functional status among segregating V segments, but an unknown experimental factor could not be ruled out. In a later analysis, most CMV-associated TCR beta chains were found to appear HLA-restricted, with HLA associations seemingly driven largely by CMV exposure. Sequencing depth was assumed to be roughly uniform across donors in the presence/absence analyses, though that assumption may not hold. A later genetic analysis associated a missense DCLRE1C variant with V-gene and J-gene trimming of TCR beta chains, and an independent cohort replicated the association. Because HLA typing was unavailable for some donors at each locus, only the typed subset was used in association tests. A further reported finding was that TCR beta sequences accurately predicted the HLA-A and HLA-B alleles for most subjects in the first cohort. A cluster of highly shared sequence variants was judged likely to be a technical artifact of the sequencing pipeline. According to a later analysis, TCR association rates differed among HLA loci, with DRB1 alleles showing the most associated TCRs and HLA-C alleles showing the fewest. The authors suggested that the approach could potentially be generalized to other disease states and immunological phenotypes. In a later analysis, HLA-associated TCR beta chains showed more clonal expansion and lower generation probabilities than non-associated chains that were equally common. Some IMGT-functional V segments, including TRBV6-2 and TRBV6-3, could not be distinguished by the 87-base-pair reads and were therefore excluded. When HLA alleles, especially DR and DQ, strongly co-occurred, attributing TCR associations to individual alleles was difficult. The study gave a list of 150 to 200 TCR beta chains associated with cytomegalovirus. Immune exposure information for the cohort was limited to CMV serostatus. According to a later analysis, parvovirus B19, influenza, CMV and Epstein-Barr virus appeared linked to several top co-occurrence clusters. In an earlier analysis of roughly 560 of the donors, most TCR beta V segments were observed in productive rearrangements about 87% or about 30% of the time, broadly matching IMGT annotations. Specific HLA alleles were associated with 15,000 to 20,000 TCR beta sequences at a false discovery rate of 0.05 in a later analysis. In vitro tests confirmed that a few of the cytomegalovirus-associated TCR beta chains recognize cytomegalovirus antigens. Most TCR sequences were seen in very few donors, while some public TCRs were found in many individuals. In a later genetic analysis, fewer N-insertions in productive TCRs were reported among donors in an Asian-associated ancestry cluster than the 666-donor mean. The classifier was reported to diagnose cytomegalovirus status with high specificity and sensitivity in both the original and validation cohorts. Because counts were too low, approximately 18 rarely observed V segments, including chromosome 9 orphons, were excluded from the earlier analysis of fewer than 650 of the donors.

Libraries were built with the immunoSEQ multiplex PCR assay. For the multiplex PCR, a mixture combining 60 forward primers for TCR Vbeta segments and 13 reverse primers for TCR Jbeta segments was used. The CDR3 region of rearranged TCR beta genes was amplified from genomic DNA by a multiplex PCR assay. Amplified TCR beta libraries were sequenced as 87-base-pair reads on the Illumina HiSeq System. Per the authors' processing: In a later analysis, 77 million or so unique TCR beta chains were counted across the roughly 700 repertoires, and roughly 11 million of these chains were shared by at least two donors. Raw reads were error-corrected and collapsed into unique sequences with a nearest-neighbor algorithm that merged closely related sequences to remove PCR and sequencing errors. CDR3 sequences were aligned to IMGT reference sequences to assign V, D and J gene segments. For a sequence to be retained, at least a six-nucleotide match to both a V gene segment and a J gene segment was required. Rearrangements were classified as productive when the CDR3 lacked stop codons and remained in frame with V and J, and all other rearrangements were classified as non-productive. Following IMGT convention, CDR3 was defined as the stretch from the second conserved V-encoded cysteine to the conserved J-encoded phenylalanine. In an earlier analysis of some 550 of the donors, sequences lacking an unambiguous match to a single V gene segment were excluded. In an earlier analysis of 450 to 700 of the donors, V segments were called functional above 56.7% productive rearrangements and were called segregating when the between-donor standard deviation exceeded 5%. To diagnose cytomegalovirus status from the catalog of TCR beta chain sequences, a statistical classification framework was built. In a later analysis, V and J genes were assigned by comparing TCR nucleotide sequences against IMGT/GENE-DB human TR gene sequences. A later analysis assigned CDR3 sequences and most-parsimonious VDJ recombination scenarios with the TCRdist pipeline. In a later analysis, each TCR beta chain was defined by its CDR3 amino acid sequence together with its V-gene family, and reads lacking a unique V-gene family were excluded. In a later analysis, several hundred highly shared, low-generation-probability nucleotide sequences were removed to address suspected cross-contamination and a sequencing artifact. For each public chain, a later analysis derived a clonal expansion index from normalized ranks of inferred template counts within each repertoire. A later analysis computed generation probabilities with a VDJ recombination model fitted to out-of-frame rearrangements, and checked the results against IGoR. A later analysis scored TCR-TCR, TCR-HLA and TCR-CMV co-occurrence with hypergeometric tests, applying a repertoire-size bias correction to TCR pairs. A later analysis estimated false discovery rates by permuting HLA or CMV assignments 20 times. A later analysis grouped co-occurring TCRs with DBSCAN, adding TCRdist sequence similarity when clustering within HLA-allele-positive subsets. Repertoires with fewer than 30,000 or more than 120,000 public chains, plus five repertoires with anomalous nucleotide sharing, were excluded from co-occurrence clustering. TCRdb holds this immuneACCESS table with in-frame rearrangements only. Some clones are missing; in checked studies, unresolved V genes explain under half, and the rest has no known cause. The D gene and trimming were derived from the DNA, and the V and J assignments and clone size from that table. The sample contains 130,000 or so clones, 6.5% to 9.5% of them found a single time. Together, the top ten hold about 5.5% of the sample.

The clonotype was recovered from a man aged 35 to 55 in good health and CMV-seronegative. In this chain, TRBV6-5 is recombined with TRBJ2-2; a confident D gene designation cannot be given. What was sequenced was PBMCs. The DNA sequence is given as TGTGCCAGCAGTTACTCCCCCCTAGCCGGGGAGCTGTTTTTT. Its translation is CASSYSPLAGELFF.